This TCR beta chain derives from a study of blood T cell repertoires in COVID-19. At the level of the study: Sites across the United States, Italy and Spain contributed samples from acute and convalescent COVID-19. Sources were T cells, B-cell-depleted T cells, or PBMCs; the material itself was cDNA or gDNA.

Authors' analysis steps: Amplification from reference gene primers served as the basis for estimated nucleated cell counts. TCRdb keeps only in-frame clones here, not all; method: immunoSEQ multiplex PCR. V and J calls and clone size are those listed in that table; D and trimming were worked out from the DNA. The sample has 250,000 to 350,000 clones; roughly 90% are singletons. The CDR3 contains 14 residues. The germline gives CDR1 SGHDT, CDR2 YYEEEE. The V and J ends lost 5 bases and 1 base, in that order; junction bases with no gene match: 6. The Seattle site enrolled patients during active infection and followed them longitudinally.

Sequenced material: peripheral blood. This receptor was identified in a woman in her thirties with COVID-19, enrolled during active disease. The V and J genes are TRBV5-6 and TRBJ2-7; 7 positions agree with TRBD1. The DNA of the CDR3 is TGTGCCAGCAGACAGAGGGGACAGTCCTACGAGCAGTACTTC. Amino acid sequence: CASRQRGQSYEQYF.